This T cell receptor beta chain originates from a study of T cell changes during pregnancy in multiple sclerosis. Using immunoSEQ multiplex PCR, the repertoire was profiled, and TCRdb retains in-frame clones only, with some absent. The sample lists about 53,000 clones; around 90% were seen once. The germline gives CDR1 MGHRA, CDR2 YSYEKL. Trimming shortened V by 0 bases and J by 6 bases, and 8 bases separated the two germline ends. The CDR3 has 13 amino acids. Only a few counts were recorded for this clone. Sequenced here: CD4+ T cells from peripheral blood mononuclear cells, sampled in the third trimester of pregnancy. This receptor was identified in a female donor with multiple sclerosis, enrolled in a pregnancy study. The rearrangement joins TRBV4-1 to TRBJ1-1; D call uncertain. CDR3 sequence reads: CASSQDQASEAFF. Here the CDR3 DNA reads TGCGCCAGCAGCCAAGATCAGGCGTCTGAAGCTTTCTTT.